Below, 27 T cell receptor beta chains from the same sample are listed, as sequenced in a study of response to subunit inactivated influenza vaccine. One entry per CDR3 protein results from TCRdb running MiXCR on the RT-PCR reads. This table has hundreds of thousands of distinct CDR3 sequences, about 8% appearing once. Sequenced here: PBMCs from blood, sampled approximately 25 months after vaccination. Receptors originate from a man aged 50-75 years who received an inactivated influenza vaccine.

This clonotype has only a few counts. The gene calls are TRBV6-2 or TRBV6-3 and TRBJ2-3, with 8 nucleotides matching TRBD2. Per the germline V gene, CDR1 is MNHEY and CDR2 is SVGEGT. V lost 0 bases, J lost 4 bases, and 0 bases stayed unmatched. This CDR3 is built from 14 residues. The CDR3 loop is CASSYSTSADTQYF. Written as DNA, the CDR3 is TGTGCCAGCAGTTACTCGACTAGCGCAGATACGCAGTATTTT.

The chain joins TRBV20-1 to TRBJ2-3, with 8 bases fitting TRBD2. With V trimmed by 7 bases and J by 0 bases, 3 bases remained unmatched. Germline V gene data show CDR1 as DFQATT and CDR2 as SNEGSKA (reference sequence). The CDR3 totals 13 residues. The CDR3 DNA is TGCAGTGTTAGCGGGGTGAGCACAGATACGCAGTATTTT. Translated, it gives CSVSGVSTDTQYF.

The chain links TRBV10-2 to TRBJ2-3; 9 bases align to TRBD2. The CDR3 totals 16 residues. V lost 2 bases, J lost 2 bases, and 5 bases stayed unmatched. Germline V gives CDR1 WSHSY, CDR2 SAAADI. The CDR3 region has the DNA TGCGCCAGCAGTGAGGTCCTAGCGGGAACCACAGATACGCAGTATTTT. This encodes CASSEVLAGTTDTQYF.

This clonotype was observed many times. The chain's CDR3 is CSARSVPYNEQFF. CDR3 coding DNA: TGCAGTGCTAGGTCTGTTCCCTACAATGAGCAGTTCTTC. This chain uses TRBV20-1 with TRBJ2-1; D gene uncertain. Germline V lookup: CDR1 DFQATT, CDR2 SNEGSKA (reference sequence). The V end was cut by 3 bases, the J end by 2 bases, with 8 bases between. The CDR3 loop spans 13 amino acids.

This clonotype was seen only a few times. This chain's CDR3 is CASSLAAGTSGSYEQYF. In DNA, the CDR3 is TGTGCCAGCAGCTTAGCGGCTGGAACTAGCGGGAGCTACGAGCAGTACTTC. The J gene is TRBJ2-7, the V gene TRBV7-2; 11 bases agree with TRBD2. Germline assignment: CDR1 SGHTA and CDR2 FQGNSA. The CDR3 totals 17 residues. The ends lost 0 bases at V and 3 bases at J; junction bases unmatched: 7.

The chain combines TRBV20-1 with TRBJ1-5, with D tentatively TRBD1 (6 bases). Germline-derived CDR1 and CDR2 are DFQATT and SNEGSKA (reference sequence). The CDR3 has 16 amino acids. The V gene lost 5 bases and the J gene lost 1 base, with 18 bases spanning the gap. This CDR3 is CSALPGGGLSNQPQHF. CDR3 nucleotides: TGCAGTGCTCTCCCCGGGGGGGGCTTAAGCAATCAGCCCCAGCATTTT.

In its sample, this clonotype was seen a few times. V is TRBV7-2 and J is TRBJ2-3; D is ambiguous. Germline V gives CDR1 SGHTA, CDR2 FQGNSA. V was shortened by 2 bases and J by 2 bases, with 8 bases between the two germline ends. The CDR3 runs to 14 residues. In nucleotides, the CDR3 is TGTGCCAGCAGCTTATCTCTAATCACAGATACGCAGTATTTT. Translation: CASSLSLITDTQYF.

This clonotype was observed at least ten times. The chain links TRBV11-2 to TRBJ2-3, with 7 positions matching TRBD2. The CDR3 sequence is 14 residues long. The V gene's germline CDR1 is SGHAT and CDR2 FQNNGV. Germline trimming cut 3 bases from V and 4 bases from J; bases unmatched to any gene: 4. CDR3 bases: TGTGCCAGCAGCTTTTTCCGGGAGGCAGATACGCAGTATTTT. As protein: CASSFFREADTQYF.

The genes are TRBV4-2 and TRBJ2-7; 7 bases agree with TRBD1. Trimming at V came to 0 bases and at J to 2 bases, leaving 10 bases not matched to a gene. Germline V lookup: CDR1 LGHNA, CDR2 YNFKEQ. CDR3 length: 17 amino acids. CDR3 sequence: CASSQDLSLTGTYEQYF. The CDR3 nucleotides are TGTGCCAGCAGCCAAGATCTGTCCTTGACAGGGACCTACGAGCAGTACTTC.

This clonotype was observed at least ten times. The chain joins TRBV12-3 or TRBV12-4 to TRBJ1-5, with D perhaps TRBD1 (5 bases). Trimming stripped 4 bases from V and 2 bases from J, with 9 bases between. CDR3 length equals 14 residues. The DNA of the CDR3 is TGTGCCAGCAGTTCGGGGGTAGGCAATCAGCCCCAGCATTTT. Translated: CASSSGVGNQPQHF.

The CDR3, as DNA: TGTGCCAGCAGCCAAGCTAGACGAGGAGGTTATCACGAGCAGTACTTC. It is translated as CASSQARRGGYHEQYF. The chain couples TRBV3-1 to TRBJ2-7, with D possibly matching TRBD2 (5 bases). The CDR3 loop spans 16 amino acids. V was clipped by 1 base and J by 5 bases, with 18 bases between them. CDR1 is LGHDT and CDR2 is YNNKEL in the germline V gene (reference sequence).

This clonotype occurred a few times. This sequence joins TRBV7-6 and TRBJ2-5; 9 nucleotides agree with TRBD1. This CDR3 has 14 amino acids. The V gene end was trimmed by 6 bases and the J gene end by 4 bases; junction bases not matched to a gene: 6. CDR1 and CDR2 (germline): SGHVS, FNYEAQ. The CDR3 here is CASRAGTGLETQYF. Here the CDR3 DNA reads TGTGCCAGCAGGGCCGGGACAGGGTTAGAGACCCAGTACTTC.

The rearrangement uses TRBV10-3 and TRBJ1-2; D remains unclear. Between the trimmed V and J ends, which lost 3 bases and 0 bases, there was a span of 17 bases. This CDR3 has 17 amino acids. Germline V CDR1 and CDR2: ENHRY, SYGVKD. As DNA, the CDR3 is TGTGCCATCAGTGACGTGGAGACGGCCTTAGCTAACTATGGCTACACCTTC. Translation: CAISDVETALANYGYTF.

The table lists this clonotype with many counts. V gene TRBV5-6 combines with J gene TRBJ1-2, with D perhaps TRBD1 (5 bases). The V end was cut by 0 bases, the J end by 14 bases, with 14 bases between. The length of the CDR3 is 12 residues. Per germline, CDR1 SGHDT and CDR2 YYEEEE. CDR3 coding DNA: TGTGCCAGCAGCTTGGTCGGGGGAAGACAGACCTTC. As protein: CASSLVGGRQTF.

This chain connects TRBV5-1 to TRBJ2-6; D remains unclear. CDR3 size: 15 residues. V was cut by 0 bases and J by 0 bases, with 4 bases left in between. Looked up from germline, CDR1 is SGHRS and CDR2 is YFSETQ. Written as DNA, the CDR3 is TGCGCCAGCAGCTTGGATATCTCTGGGGCCAACGTCCTGACTTTC. This translates into CASSLDISGANVLTF.

This clonotype was counted a few times. The gene calls are TRBV7-3 and TRBJ2-1, with TRBD2 matching over 11 bases. This CDR3 has 17 residues. Germline trimming cut 1 base from V and 8 bases from J; bases unmatched to any gene: 10. CDR1 is SGHTA, CDR2 FQGTGA, per germline. This chain's CDR3 is CASSLNVIAGGPYEQFF. Written as DNA, the CDR3 is TGTGCCAGCAGCTTAAACGTAATAGCGGGAGGGCCCTATGAGCAGTTCTTC. Complete variable domain (other parts from reference TRBV7-3 and TRBJ2-1): GAGVSQTPSNKVTEKGKYVELRCDPISGHTALYWYRQSLGQGPEFLIYFQGTGAADDSGLPNDRFFAVRPEGSVSTLKIQRTERGDSAVYLCASSLNVIAGGPYEQFFGPGTRLTVL.

This chain links TRBV20-1 with TRBJ2-7; 11 bases align to TRBD2. V lost 5 bases and J lost 2; bases outside the gene matches: 8. The CDR3 contains 15 residues. Germline CDR1 DFQATT, CDR2 SNEGSKA (reference sequence). CDR3 residues: CSAQLSGRAPYEQYF. The CDR3 DNA reads as TGCAGTGCTCAGCTTAGCGGGAGGGCCCCCTACGAGCAGTACTTC.

This clonotype turned up a few times. The chain combines TRBV20-1 with TRBJ1-1; TRBD1 might be the D (6 bases). Trimming took 4 bases from V and 5 from J, leaving 11 bases between them. Germline V lookup: CDR1 DFQATT, CDR2 SNEGSKA (reference sequence). This CDR3 contains 12 residues. CDR3 in amino acids: CSATLQGTEAFF. The CDR3 nucleotides are TGCAGTGCTACCCTACAGGGAACTGAAGCTTTCTTT.

This clonotype showed up many times. The chain carries TRBV5-1 and TRBJ1-3; no firm D call. This CDR3 has 14 amino acids. Trimming took off 0 bases at V and 1 base at J, with 5 bases between the two ends. Germline lookup yields CDR1 SGHRS and CDR2 YFSETQ. The CDR3, as DNA: TGCGCCAGCAGCTTGGATGGGTCTGGAAACACCATATATTTT. The encoded protein is CASSLDGSGNTIYF.

V and J are TRBV7-9 and TRBJ1-1, with D unclear. CDR3 size: 14 residues. V was pared by 3 bases and J by 0 bases, with 8 bases between. CDR1 and CDR2 from the germline V gene are SEHNR and FQNEAQ (reference sequence). CDR3 nucleotide sequence: TGTGCCAGCAGCTTGAGCGATCTGAACACTGAAGCTTTCTTT. It codes for CASSLSDLNTEAFF.

Ten or more counts support this clonotype. The chain employs TRBV29-1 and TRBJ2-7; D is ambiguous. CDR1 SQVTM and CDR2 ANQGSEA come from the germline V gene. This CDR3 is 12 amino acids long. V was cut by 7 bases and J by 4 bases, with 14 bases left in between. This CDR3 reads CSAKGSGYEQYF. CDR3 in DNA: TGCAGCGCCAAAGGCAGTGGGTACGAGCAGTACTTC.

The sample holds a few counts of this clonotype. The V gene is TRBV6-5, the J gene TRBJ2-7; 7 bases are shared with TRBD2. In germline, CDR1 is MNHEY, CDR2 SVGAGI. The V gene end was trimmed by 2 bases and the J gene end by 5 bases; junction bases not matched to a gene: 3. CDR3 length: 13 residues. The CDR3 here is CASSYSRGDEQYF. CDR3 DNA: TGTGCCAGCAGTTACAGTCGGGGGGACGAGCAGTACTTC.

This clonotype was recorded a few times. DNA of the CDR3: TGCAGTGCTAGGCTCGACAGGGGTAATCAGCCCCAGCATTTT. It encodes CSARLDRGNQPQHF. This chain uses TRBV20-1 with TRBJ1-5; 8 bases map to TRBD1. The CDR3 runs 14 residues. Germline CDR1 is DFQATT and CDR2 is SNEGSKA (reference sequence). The J segment lost 4 bases and the V segment lost 3 bases, leaving 5 bases of the junction unmatched.

There are many counts of this clonotype. The rearrangement joins TRBV28 to TRBJ2-4; D ambiguous. CDR3 length equals 11 residues. CDR1 is MDHEN and CDR2 is SYDVKM in the germline V gene. V gave up 2 bases and J gave up 7 bases, with 3 bases separating them. CDR3 in DNA: TGTGCCAGCAGTTTAACCAACATTCAGTACTTC. Translated, it gives CASSLTNIQYF.

This clonotype was detected only a few times. J is TRBJ2-2 and V is TRBV20-1; the D is unclear. V lost 7 bases to trimming and J lost 4 bases, with 13 bases between them. The CDR3 runs 13 residues. The germline V gene has CDR1 DFQATT and CDR2 SNEGSKA (reference sequence). This CDR3 is CSGRSGGTGELFF. The CDR3 DNA sequence: TGCAGTGGTAGGTCCGGCGGCACCGGGGAGCTGTTTTTT.

This clonotype has at least ten counts. The CDR3 DNA reads TGCAGCGTTACAGGAACCTGGGGTGGCTACACCTTC. As protein: CSVTGTWGGYTF. The rearrangement joins TRBV29-1 to TRBJ1-2, with D possibly TRBD1 on 5 matching bases. The germline gives CDR1 SQVTM, CDR2 ANQGSEA. V was pared by 5 bases and J by 7 bases, with 14 bases between. This CDR3 region has 12 residues.

This clonotype was picked up a small number of times. The chain carries TRBV12-3 or TRBV12-4 and TRBJ1-2, with no clear D. V gave up 7 bases and J gave up 5 bases, with 14 bases separating them. The CDR3 covers 13 residues. CDR3 sequence (DNA): TGTGCCAGCACCATCATTGGGGAGTATGGCTACACCTTC. This encodes CASTIIGEYGYTF.